This record concerns one TCR beta chain sequence. This clone was seen a handful of times. The antigen it binds to is not known. Base qualities are missing; no much larger clone stands one base away. Its CDR3 holds 16 amino acids, cysteine through phenylalanine. Solely the CDR3 DNA is kept, with 48 bases framed from the first base. Germline trimming: 0 bases from V, 5 bases from J; junction bases outside gene matches: 10. CDR1 and CDR2 are read off the germline V gene as SGHRS and YFSETQ. These data originate in a study of radiotherapy plus CTLA-4 blockade in lung cancer (dated by TCRdb to 2017 to 2018). As for the study more broadly: Among enrolled patients, around 18% had an objective response and 30% to 35% reached disease control.

Libraries were constructed by the immunoSEQ multiplex PCR assay. Not all clones reach the TCRdb copy of this immuneACCESS table, which keeps in-frame sequences only. Checked studies attribute under half of the gap to unresolved V genes and leave the rest unexplained. The table for this sample lists some 110,000 clones; about 77% of them were counted only once. Around 4.8% of the sample goes to the ten largest clones. Focal radiation therapy combined with CTLA-4 blockade (ipilimumab) was tested in patients with chemo-refractory metastatic non-small-cell lung cancer. General conclusions and limits of the study: The strongest predictors of response, as reported, were early dynamic changes in blood T cell clones along with a rise in serum interferon-beta after radiation. After treatment with radiotherapy and ipilimumab, TCR clones that came from tumors expanded in the peripheral blood.

The chain employs TRBV5-1 and TRBJ1-1, with 7 middle bases fitting TRBD1. The starting material was peripheral blood, obtained from a patient treated with radiotherapy plus ipilimumab. This TCR was sampled from a human donor with non-small cell lung cancer who had a partial response to radiotherapy plus ipilimumab. The nucleotides read TGCGCCAGCAGCTTGGCTCCGGGGACAGCTAGGACTGAAGCTTTCTTT. This encodes CASSLAPGTARTEAFF.